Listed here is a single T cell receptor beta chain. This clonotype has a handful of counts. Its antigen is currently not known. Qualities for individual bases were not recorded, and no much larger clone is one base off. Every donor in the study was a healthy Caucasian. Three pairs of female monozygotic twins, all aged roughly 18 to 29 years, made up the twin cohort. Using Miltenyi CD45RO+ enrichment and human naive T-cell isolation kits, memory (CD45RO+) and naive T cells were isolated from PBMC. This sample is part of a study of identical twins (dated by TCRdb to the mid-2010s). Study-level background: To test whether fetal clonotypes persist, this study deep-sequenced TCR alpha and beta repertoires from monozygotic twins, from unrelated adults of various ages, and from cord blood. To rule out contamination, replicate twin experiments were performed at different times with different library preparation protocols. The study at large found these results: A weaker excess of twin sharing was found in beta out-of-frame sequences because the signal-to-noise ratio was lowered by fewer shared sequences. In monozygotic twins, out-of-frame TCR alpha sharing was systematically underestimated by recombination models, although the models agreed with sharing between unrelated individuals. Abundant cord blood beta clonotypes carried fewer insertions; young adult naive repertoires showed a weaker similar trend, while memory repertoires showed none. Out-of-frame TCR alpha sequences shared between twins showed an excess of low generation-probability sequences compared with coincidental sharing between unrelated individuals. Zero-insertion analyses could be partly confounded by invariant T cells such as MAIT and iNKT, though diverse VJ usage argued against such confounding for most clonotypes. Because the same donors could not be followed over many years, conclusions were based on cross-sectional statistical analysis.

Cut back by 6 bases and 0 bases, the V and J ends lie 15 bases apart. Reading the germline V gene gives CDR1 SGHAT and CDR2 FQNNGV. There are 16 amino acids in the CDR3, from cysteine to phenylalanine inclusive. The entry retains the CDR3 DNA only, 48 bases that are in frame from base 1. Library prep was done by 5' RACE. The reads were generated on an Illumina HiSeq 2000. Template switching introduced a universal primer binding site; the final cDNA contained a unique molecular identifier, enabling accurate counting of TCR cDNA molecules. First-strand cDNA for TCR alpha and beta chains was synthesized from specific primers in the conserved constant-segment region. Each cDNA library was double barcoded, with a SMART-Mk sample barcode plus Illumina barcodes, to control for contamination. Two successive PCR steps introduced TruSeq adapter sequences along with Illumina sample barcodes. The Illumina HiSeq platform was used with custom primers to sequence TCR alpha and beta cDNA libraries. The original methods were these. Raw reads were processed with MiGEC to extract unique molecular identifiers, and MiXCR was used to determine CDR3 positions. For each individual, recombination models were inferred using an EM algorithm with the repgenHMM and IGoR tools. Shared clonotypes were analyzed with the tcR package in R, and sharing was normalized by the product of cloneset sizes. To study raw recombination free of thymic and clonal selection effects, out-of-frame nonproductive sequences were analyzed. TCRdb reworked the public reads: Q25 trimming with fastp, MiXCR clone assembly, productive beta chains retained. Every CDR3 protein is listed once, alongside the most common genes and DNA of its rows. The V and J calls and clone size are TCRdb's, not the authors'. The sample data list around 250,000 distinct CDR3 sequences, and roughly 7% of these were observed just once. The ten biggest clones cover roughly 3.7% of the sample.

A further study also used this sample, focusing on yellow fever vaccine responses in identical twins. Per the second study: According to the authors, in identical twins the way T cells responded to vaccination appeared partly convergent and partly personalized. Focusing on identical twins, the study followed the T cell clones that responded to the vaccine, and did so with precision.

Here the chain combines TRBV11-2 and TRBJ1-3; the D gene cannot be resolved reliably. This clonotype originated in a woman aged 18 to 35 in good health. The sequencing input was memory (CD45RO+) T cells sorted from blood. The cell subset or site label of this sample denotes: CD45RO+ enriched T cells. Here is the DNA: TGTGCCAGCAGAAGACGAGGCAGCAACTCTGGAAACACCATATATTTT. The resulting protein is CASRRRGSNSGNTIYF.